Listed here are 9 T cell receptor beta chains from one sample, sequenced in a study of blood T cell repertoires in COVID-19. The method was immunoSEQ multiplex PCR; TCRdb's version includes in-frame clones alone and lacks a portion of them. The table records some 110,000 clones, 84% of them present only once. What was sequenced was peripheral blood. These receptors all come from a man between 60 and 70 years old with acute or convalescent COVID-19.

The gene calls are TRBV28 and TRBJ2-3; 8 positions match TRBD1. CDR1 is MDHEN and CDR2 is SYDVKM in the germline V gene. V lost 8 bases and J lost 9; bases outside the gene matches: 4. This CDR3 is built from 11 residues. CDR3 nucleotide sequence: TGTGCCAGCCCCGGACAGGGAACGCAGTATTTT. This gives the protein CASPGQGTQYF.

This clone has only one observation. The rearrangement links TRBV11-2 to TRBJ2-7; 10 nucleotides agree with TRBD1. Germline trimming cut 0 bases from V and 5 bases from J; bases unmatched to any gene: 4. Germline loops: CDR1 SGHAT, CDR2 FQNNGV. The CDR3 runs to 15 residues. Here the CDR3 DNA reads TGTGCCAGCAGCTTAGACCGGGACAGGGGCCACGAGCAGTACTTC. Protein sequence: CASSLDRDRGHEQYF.

The chain couples TRBV6-5 to TRBJ2-7; a weak D match, TRBD1 (6 bases). The CDR3 sequence is 13 residues long. The germline CDR1 and CDR2 sequences are MNHEY and SVGAGI. V shed 5 bases and J shed 4 bases, with 12 bases lying between them. CDR3 in amino acids: CASSRQGLYEQYV. CDR3 bases: TGTGCCAGCAGTAGGCAGGGGCTGTACGAGCAGTACGTC.

As concerns this clone: A read error may explain this, as a much larger clone is one base away. The rearrangement uses TRBV7-9 and TRBJ1-2, with TRBD1 identical over 7 bases. The CDR3 extends over 13 amino acids. Germline V gene sequence: CDR1 SEHNR, CDR2 FQNEAQ (reference sequence). With 5 bases clipped from V and 4 bases from J, the junction kept 4 bases outside the gene matches. The CDR3: CASSPGTAYGYTF. CDR3 sequence (DNA): TGTGCCAGCAGCCCAGGGACAGCCTATGGCTACACCTTC.

The chain carries TRBV5-1 and TRBJ2-2, with TRBD2 as a possible D gene (6 bases). CDR1 and CDR2 from the germline V gene are SGHRS and YFSETQ. Trimming left V 7 bases short and J 2 bases short, with 12 bases between. This CDR3 comprises 14 residues. The CDR3 sequence: CASYLDYNTGELFF. Here the CDR3 DNA reads TGCGCCAGCTATCTGGACTACAACACCGGGGAGCTGTTTTTT.

The chain employs TRBV4-1 and TRBJ1-1; 8 bases match TRBD1. The CDR3 consists of 15 residues. The V segment lost 1 base and the J segment 1 base; nucleotides outside the gene matches: 2. Looked up from germline, CDR1 is MGHRA and CDR2 is YSYEKL. CDR3 in DNA: TGCGCCAGCAGCCAAGCGGACAGGGAGAACACTGAAGCTTTCTTT. Translation: CASSQADRENTEAFF.

This clone was seen a few times. J is TRBJ1-1 and V is TRBV6-5, with D hard to call. The germline V and J ends were trimmed by 0 bases and 0 bases, with 5 bases remaining between them. The germline gives CDR1 MNHEY, CDR2 SVGAGI. The CDR3 spans 14 residues. This CDR3 is CASSYSSLNTEAFF. The CDR3, as DNA: TGTGCCAGCAGTTACTCTTCATTGAACACTGAAGCTTTCTTT.

The V gene is TRBV15, the J gene TRBJ2-2, with 8 bases matching TRBD1. Germline V lookup: CDR1 LNHNV, CDR2 YYDKDF (reference sequence). J lost 7 bases, V lost 1 base, and 8 bases had no gene match. This CDR3 is 16 amino acids long. CDR3 coding DNA: TGTGCCACCAGCAGAGGGGCACAGGGGGTGGGCGGGGAGCTGTTTTTT. Its translation: CATSRGAQGVGGELFF. The variable domain in full, completed from reference TRBV15 and TRBJ2-2, reads DAMVIQNPRYQVTQFGKPVTLSCSQTLNHNVMYWYQQKSSQAPKLLFHYYDKDFNNEADTPDNFQSRRPNTSFCFLDIRSPGLGDTAMYLCATSRGAQGVGGELFFGEGSRLTVL.

V gene TRBV6-5 combines with J gene TRBJ1-5; D is possibly TRBD1 (6 bases). The germline V and J ends were trimmed by 6 bases and 4 bases, with 16 bases remaining between them. Germline-derived CDR1 and CDR2 are MNHEY and SVGAGI. The CDR3 extends over 15 amino acids. Here the CDR3 DNA reads TGTGCCAGCAGCTTCAGAGGGGGTCTTAATCAGCCCCAGCATTTT. Translation: CASSFRGGLNQPQHF.